The next 30 T cell receptor beta chains were all read from a single sample in a study of Graves' ophthalmopathy and Graves' hyperthyroidism. The authors amplified TCR beta CDR3 regions from RNA transcripts. HTBI primers served in a first-round RT-PCR, which a second-round multiplex PCR followed. TCRdb used MiXCR to reprocess the multiplex PCR reads, holding one entry per CDR3 protein. Of 170,000 or so distinct CDR3 sequences listed, 30% to 45% were seen once; the top ten hold around 5.5%. Sequencing was done on a sample of peripheral blood. These TCRs come from a woman in her forties with Graves' ophthalmopathy.

The sample holds many counts of this clonotype. The rearrangement joins TRBV30 to TRBJ1-2; D gene unclear. Germline CDR1 GTSNPN, CDR2 SVGIG (reference sequence). The CDR3 extends over 14 amino acids. Trimming took 1 base from V and 2 from J, leaving 11 bases between them. The CDR3 sequence is CAWSEVRTNYGYTF. The CDR3 bases are TGTGCCTGGAGTGAGGTCCGGACGAACTATGGCTACACCTTC.

This clonotype was found many times. V is TRBV11-2 and J is TRBJ2-2; D unclear. The ends were cut back, 0 bases at V and 7 bases at J, with 15 bases in the middle. Germline CDR1 SGHAT, CDR2 FQNNGV. CDR3 length: 16 amino acids. The CDR3 loop reads CASSLDFAGLGGELFF. The CDR3 DNA reads TGTGCCAGCAGCTTAGACTTTGCCGGGTTAGGCGGGGAGCTGTTTTTT.

This clonotype has at least ten counts. The chain is built from TRBV6-2 or TRBV6-3 and TRBJ1-1; D gene ambiguous. The V gene's germline CDR1 is MNHEY and CDR2 SVGEGT. The germline V and J ends were trimmed by 0 bases and 2 bases, with 7 bases remaining between them. CDR3 size: 14 residues. CDR3 sequence reads: CASSYSIVNTEAFF. The DNA for the CDR3 is TGTGCCAGCAGTTACTCGATAGTAAACACTGAAGCTTTCTTT.

This clonotype appeared many times. This chain links TRBV4-1 with TRBJ1-5; the D is unclear. CDR3 length equals 13 residues. The germline V gene has CDR1 MGHRA and CDR2 YSYEKL. The germline V and J ends were trimmed by 4 bases and 7 bases, with 11 bases remaining between them. The DNA of the CDR3 is TGCGCCAGCAGCCCCTGGCTGGGCCAGCCCCAGCATTTT. Its protein is CASSPWLGQPQHF.

This clonotype was counted only a few times. This chain links TRBV15 with TRBJ1-2, with 7 bases matching TRBD1. The trim removed 3 bases at V and 2 bases at J, leaving 12 bases unmatched. The CDR3 length is 17 residues. Germline V CDR1 and CDR2: LNHNV, YYDKDF (reference sequence). DNA of the CDR3: TGTGCCACCAGCAGCGAGCGACAGGGTGGCTTGAACTATGGCTACACCTTC. This translates into CATSSERQGGLNYGYTF.

The V call is TRBV7-3, the J call TRBJ2-2; possibly TRBD2 for D (6 bases). The CDR3 covers 15 residues. V dropped 5 bases and J dropped 5 bases, with 15 bases sitting between them. Germline V gives CDR1 SGHTA, CDR2 FQGTGA. CDR3: CASSPGGTGTGELFF. CDR3 nucleotides: TGTGCCAGCAGCCCCGGCGGGACGGGGACCGGGGAGCTGTTTTTT.

This clonotype was recorded a few times. The V gene is TRBV6-2 or TRBV6-3, the J gene TRBJ2-7, with D possibly being TRBD2 (5 bases). Per germline, CDR1 MNHEY and CDR2 SVGEGT. V shed 8 bases and J shed 0 bases, with 11 bases lying between them. The CDR3 sequence is 13 residues long. The CDR3 region has the DNA TGTGCCAGCGGACCGGGAAGCTCCTACGAGCAGTACTTC. Residues: CASGPGSSYEQYF.

This clonotype was found many times. The chain uses TRBV12-3 or TRBV12-4 and TRBJ1-2; D unclear. The CDR3 totals 15 residues. V was shortened by 7 bases and J by 4 bases, with 19 bases between the two germline ends. Here the CDR3 reads CASNLEGSTLYGYTF. The CDR3 nucleotides read TGTGCCAGCAATTTGGAGGGTTCCACTCTCTATGGCTACACCTTC.

The V and J genes are TRBV19 and TRBJ1-2; 7 bases are shared with TRBD1. Germline trimming cut 3 bases from V and 6 bases from J; bases unmatched to any gene: 4. Germline V gene sequence: CDR1 LNHDA, CDR2 SQIVND (reference sequence). This CDR3 is 13 amino acids long. For the CDR3, the DNA is TGTGCCAGTAGTATTTCAGGGGGAGATGGCTACACCTTC. It yields the protein CASSISGGDGYTF.

V and J are TRBV24-1 and TRBJ1-1; D is unclear. This CDR3 region has 14 residues. Trimming removed 5 bases at V and 1 base at J, with 10 bases between. Germline CDR1 and CDR2: KGHDR and SFDVKD. The CDR3 protein is CATSGNTRNTEAFF. In DNA, the CDR3 is TGTGCCACCAGTGGTAACACTCGGAACACTGAAGCTTTCTTT.

There are many counts of this clonotype. The chain links TRBV27 to TRBJ1-1; D not certain. Per the germline V gene, CDR1 is MNHEY and CDR2 is SMNVEV (reference sequence). Trimming pared 7 bases from V and 3 bases from J, leaving 18 bases between. The CDR3 is 15 residues long. CDR3 DNA sequence: TGTGCCAGCACTCGAACCGGGCGCTGGGACACTGAAGCTTTCTTT. This translates into CASTRTGRWDTEAFF.

CDR3 DNA: TGTGCCAGCAGTGCGGACAGGAGGAGGGGCTACACCTTC. Protein sequence: CASSADRRRGYTF. The V call is TRBV27, the J call TRBJ1-2; 7 nucleotides match TRBD1. Germline trimming cut 5 bases from V and 8 bases from J; bases unmatched to any gene: 8. This CDR3 region has 13 residues. Germline V lookup: CDR1 MNHEY, CDR2 SMNVEV (reference sequence).

This clonotype was counted ten times or more. The V gene is TRBV7-8, the J gene TRBJ2-2, with 10 bases matching TRBD2. This CDR3 contains 16 residues. Looked up from germline, CDR1 is SGHVS and CDR2 is FQNEAQ. V lost 3 bases to trimming and J lost 8 bases; unmatched junction nucleotides: 9. The CDR3 is CASSFPGLAGEGELFF. DNA for the CDR3: TGTGCCAGCAGCTTCCCCGGCCTAGCGGGAGAGGGGGAGCTGTTTTTT.

The chain recombines TRBV7-9 with TRBJ2-4; D possibly corresponds to TRBD2 (6 bases). The CDR3 consists of 16 residues. The V gene's germline CDR1 is SEHNR and CDR2 FQNEAQ (reference sequence). The V end was cut by 5 bases, the J end by 2 bases, with 16 bases between. The CDR3 coding sequence is TGTGCCAGCAGCGAAGGGGCGGGGTTATCCAAAAACATTCAGTACTTC. Its translation: CASSEGAGLSKNIQYF.

This clonotype was detected many times. The chain uses TRBV12-5 and TRBJ1-1; D is unclear. Germline V gene sequence: CDR1 LGHNT, CDR2 FRNRAP. V shed 1 base and J shed 1 base, with 4 bases lying between them. The CDR3 runs 13 residues. The CDR3 coding sequence is TGTGCTAGTGGTTTGGCAGGGAACACTGAAGCTTTCTTT. Translating it yields CASGLAGNTEAFF.

CDR3 residues: CASSLTGTGFYEQYF. CDR3 coding DNA: TGTGCCAGCAGCCTAACCGGGACAGGGTTCTACGAGCAGTACTTC. V usage is TRBV6-1 and J usage is TRBJ2-7; 9 bases are a match to TRBD1. J was trimmed by 3 bases and V by 6 bases; bases with no gene match: 9. Germline CDR1 and CDR2: MNHNS and SASEGT. The CDR3 contains 15 residues.

This clonotype was recorded at least ten times. The J gene is TRBJ2-7, the V gene TRBV2, with 7 positions matching TRBD1. The ends lost 4 bases at V and 3 bases at J; junction bases unmatched: 6. Germline V gene lookup returns CDR1 SNHLY and CDR2 FYNNEI. CDR3 length: 14 residues. Here the CDR3 DNA reads TGTGCCAGCAGTGGGGACAGCAATATCTACGAGCAGTACTTC. Its protein product is CASSGDSNIYEQYF.

There are many counts of this clonotype. V usage is TRBV10-3 and J usage is TRBJ1-1; 7 positions agree with TRBD1. CDR1 is ENHRY, CDR2 SYGVKD, per germline. The CDR3 has 14 residues. J was trimmed by 2 bases and V by 5 bases; bases with no gene match: 5. CDR3 in DNA: TGTGCCATCAGTCAAGGACAGGCTAACACTGAAGCTTTCTTT. Amino acids: CAISQGQANTEAFF.

This chain links TRBV20-1 with TRBJ2-7; 9 nucleotides line up with TRBD1. V shed 5 bases and J 2 bases; nucleotides not matched to a gene: 7. Per the germline V gene, CDR1 is DFQATT and CDR2 is SNEGSKA (reference sequence). This CDR3 is 14 amino acids long. The CDR3 spells CSAQAGTGTYEQYF. CDR3 coding DNA: TGCAGTGCTCAAGCCGGGACAGGGACCTACGAGCAGTACTTC.

This clonotype showed up many times. This chain uses TRBV7-2 with TRBJ2-7; the match to TRBD2 covers 8 bases. This CDR3 contains 15 residues. The ends lost 5 bases at V and 2 bases at J; junction bases unmatched: 8. CDR1 and CDR2 from the germline V gene are SGHTA and FQGNSA. The CDR3 DNA follows: TGTGCCAGCAGCCTAAAGCGGGAGAGAGCCTACGAGCAGTACTTC. Its protein is CASSLKRERAYEQYF.

The chain carries TRBV12-3 or TRBV12-4 and TRBJ2-5; 13 bases line up with TRBD2. The junction had 13 bases not matched to a gene; V was cut back by 5 bases and J by 7 bases. The length of the CDR3 is 17 residues. DNA of the CDR3: TGTGCCAGCAGTGCCCTACAACTAGCGGGAGGGCCGGGGACCCAGTACTTC. The encoded protein is CASSALQLAGGPGTQYF.

This clonotype has just one count. The V call is TRBV6-1, the J call TRBJ2-7; no clear D gene. With 8 bases removed from V and 6 bases from J, the gap between germline ends came to 14 bases. Per germline, CDR1 MNHNS and CDR2 SASEGT. This CDR3 region has 12 residues. CDR3 region: CASSRPHSEQYF. CDR3 nucleotide sequence: TGTGCCAGCTCGAGGCCCCACTCCGAGCAGTACTTC.

There are many counts of this clonotype. This chain links TRBV28 with TRBJ1-2, with D perhaps TRBD1 (6 bases). Germline CDR1 and CDR2: MDHEN and SYDVKM. V shed 5 bases and J shed 4 bases, with 20 bases lying between them. This CDR3 comprises 16 residues. The CDR3 reads CASSQTGGGSFYGYTF. CDR3 nucleotides: TGTGCCAGCAGTCAAACCGGCGGGGGCTCCTTCTATGGCTACACCTTC.

The chain links TRBV11-2 to TRBJ2-2; 10 nucleotides match TRBD2. From germline, CDR1 is SGHAT and CDR2 FQNNGV. The CDR3 consists of 17 residues. J gave up 6 bases and V 6 bases, and 13 bases lay outside the gene matches. CDR3 coding DNA: TGTGCCAGCAGAACCCGCAAGCGGGAGGGCACGTCCGGGGAGCTGTTTTTT. Translating it yields CASRTRKREGTSGELFF.

The chain joins TRBV6-1 to TRBJ2-7; TRBD2 matches 8 bases. Germline trimming cut 6 bases from V and 0 bases from J; bases unmatched to any gene: 7. The CDR3 is 15 residues long. Germline assignment: CDR1 MNHNS and CDR2 SASEGT. CDR3 in DNA: TGTGCCAGCAGCAGCACCGGGACTAGCTCCTACGAGCAGTACTTC. This codes for CASSSTGTSSYEQYF.

This clonotype showed up many times. The chain joins TRBV7-9 to TRBJ2-7; 7 positions match TRBD2. V lost 1 base to trimming and J lost 3 bases; unmatched junction nucleotides: 6. This CDR3 is 15 amino acids long. The germline V gene encodes CDR1 SEHNR and CDR2 FQNEAQ (reference sequence). The CDR3 sequence is CASSLGAGEFYEQYF. CDR3 bases: TGTGCCAGCAGCTTAGGTGCGGGAGAATTCTACGAGCAGTACTTC.

This clonotype was detected many times. J is TRBJ1-1 and V is TRBV20-1; D gene uncertain. Trimming pared 2 bases from V and 5 bases from J, leaving 18 bases between. The CDR3 has 15 residues. CDR1 is DFQATT, CDR2 SNEGSKA, per germline (reference sequence). The CDR3, as DNA: TGCAGTGCTAGAAGTACGGGGAACTCGGGGACTGAAGCTTTCTTT. Its translation: CSARSTGNSGTEAFF.

This clonotype was observed many times. This chain links TRBV3-1 with TRBJ2-2; TRBD1 is a possible D gene (6 bases). CDR1 and CDR2 (germline): LGHDT, YNNKEL (reference sequence). The CDR3 length is 16 residues. The ends were cut back, 0 bases at V and 1 base at J, with 9 bases in the middle. The CDR3 sequence is CASSQEAGVNTGELFF. The CDR3 region has the DNA TGTGCCAGCAGCCAAGAAGCAGGGGTGAACACCGGGGAGCTGTTTTTT. Variable domain in full (rest from reference TRBV3-1 and TRBJ2-2): DTAVSQTPKYLVTQMGNDKSIKCEQNLGHDTMYWYKQDSKKFLKIMFSYNNKELIINETVPNRFSPKSPDKAHLNLHINSLELGDSAVYFCASSQEAGVNTGELFFGEGSRLTVL.

The rearrangement uses TRBV5-1 and TRBJ2-2; D is perhaps TRBD1 (6 bases). The CDR3 length is 15 residues. Trimming left V 1 base short and J 4 bases short, with 11 bases between. Germline loops: CDR1 SGHRS, CDR2 YFSETQ. CDR3 nucleotide sequence: TGCGCCAGCAGCTTGTACAGGGCTAGCACCGGGGAGCTGTTTTTT. It translates to CASSLYRASTGELFF.

This clonotype was observed at least ten times. The chain couples TRBV7-9 to TRBJ1-1, with D unclear. Looked up from germline, CDR1 is SEHNR and CDR2 is FQNEAQ (reference sequence). CDR3 length: 15 amino acids. Trimming stripped 0 bases from V and 4 bases from J, with 12 bases between. This chain's CDR3 is CASSLAFGEGTEAFF. The CDR3 region has the DNA TGTGCCAGCAGCTTAGCGTTTGGGGAGGGCACTGAAGCTTTCTTT.